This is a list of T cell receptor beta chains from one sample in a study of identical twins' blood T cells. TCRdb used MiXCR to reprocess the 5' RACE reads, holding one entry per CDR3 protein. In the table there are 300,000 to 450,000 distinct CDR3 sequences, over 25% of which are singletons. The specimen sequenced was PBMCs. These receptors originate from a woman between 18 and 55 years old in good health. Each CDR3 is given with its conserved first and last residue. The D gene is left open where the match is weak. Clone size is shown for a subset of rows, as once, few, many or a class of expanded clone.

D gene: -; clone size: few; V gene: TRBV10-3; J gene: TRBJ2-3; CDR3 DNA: TGTGCCATCAGTGACCGTTACTCAGATACGCAGTATTTT; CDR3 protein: CAISDRYSDTQYF
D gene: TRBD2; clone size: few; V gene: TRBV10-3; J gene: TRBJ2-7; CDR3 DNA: TGTGCCACCACCGGGGGGGCCTACGAGCAGTACTTC; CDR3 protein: CATTGGAYEQYF
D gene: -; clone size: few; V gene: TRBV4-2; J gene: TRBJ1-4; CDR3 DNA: TGTGCCAGCAGCCAAGAAAGCGTCGGGGAGGGCAAAAAACTGTTTTTT; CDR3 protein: CASSQESVGEGKKLFF
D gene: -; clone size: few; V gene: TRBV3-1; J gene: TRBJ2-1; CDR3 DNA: TGTGCCAGCAGCCACCCGGATCCCGACAATGAGCAGTTCTTC; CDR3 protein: CASSHPDPDNEQFF
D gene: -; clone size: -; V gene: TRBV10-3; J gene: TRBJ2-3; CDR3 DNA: TGTGCCATCAGTGCTGGCGGGGATACGCAGTATTTT; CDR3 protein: CAISAGGDTQYF
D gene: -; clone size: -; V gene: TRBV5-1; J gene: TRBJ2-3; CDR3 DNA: TGCGCCAGCACCACAGCTGGAAACACAGATACGCAGTATTTT; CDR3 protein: CASTTAGNTDTQYF
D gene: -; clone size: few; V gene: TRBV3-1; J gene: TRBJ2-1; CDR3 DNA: TGTGCCAGCAGCCAGTCAGTGGAGGAAATCGGTGAGCAGTTCTTC; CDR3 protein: CASSQSVEEIGEQFF
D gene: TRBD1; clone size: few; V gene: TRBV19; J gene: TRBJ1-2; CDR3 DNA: TGTGCCAGTAGTCCAGGGACAGGATTTAACTATGGCTACACCTTC; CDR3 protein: CASSPGTGFNYGYTF
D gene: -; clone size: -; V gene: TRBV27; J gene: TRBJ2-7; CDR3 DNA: TGTGCCAGCAGTTTAAGGCAGGGGCTTTTCGAGCAGTACTTC; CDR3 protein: CASSLRQGLFEQYF
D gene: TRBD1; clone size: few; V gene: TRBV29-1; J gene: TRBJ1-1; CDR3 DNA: TGCAGCGGTGACCGGGACAGAGAAGAAGCTTTCTTT; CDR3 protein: CSGDRDREEAFF
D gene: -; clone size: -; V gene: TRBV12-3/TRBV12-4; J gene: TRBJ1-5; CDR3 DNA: TGTGCCAGCAGTTCCCTTAGAGGGCCCCAGCATTTT; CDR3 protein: CASSSLRGPQHF
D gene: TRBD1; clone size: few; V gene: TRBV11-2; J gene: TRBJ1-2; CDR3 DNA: TGTGCCAGCAGCGGAGGGACAGGGGAGAACTATGGCTACACCTTC; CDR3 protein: CASSGGTGENYGYTF
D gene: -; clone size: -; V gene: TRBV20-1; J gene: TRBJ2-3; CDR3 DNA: TGCAGTGCTAGCGTCGGCAGGTACACAGATACGCAGTATTTT; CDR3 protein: CSASVGRYTDTQYF
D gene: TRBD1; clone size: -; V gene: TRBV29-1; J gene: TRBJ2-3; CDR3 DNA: TGCAGCGTTAGGGACAGGGGGCTAGGAGATACGCAGTATTTT; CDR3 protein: CSVRDRGLGDTQYF
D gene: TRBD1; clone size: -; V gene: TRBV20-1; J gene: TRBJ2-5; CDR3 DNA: TGCAGTGCTAGTATCTCCCTCGGGACAGGGGGTGATGAGACCCAGTACTTC; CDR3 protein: CSASISLGTGGDETQYF
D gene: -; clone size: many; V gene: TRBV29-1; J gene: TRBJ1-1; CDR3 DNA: TGCAGCGTTGAATCTTATGCTGGGTGGGGAACTGAAGCTTTCTTT; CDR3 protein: CSVESYAGWGTEAFF
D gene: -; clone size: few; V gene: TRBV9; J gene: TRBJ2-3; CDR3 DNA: TGTGCCAGCAGCGTACTGGAAGCGCCACATACGCAGTATTTT; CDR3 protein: CASSVLEAPHTQYF
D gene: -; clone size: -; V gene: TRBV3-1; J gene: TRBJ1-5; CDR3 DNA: TGTGCCAGCAGCCAAGACCACGCCCGACAGCCCCAGCATTTT; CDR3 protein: CASSQDHARQPQHF
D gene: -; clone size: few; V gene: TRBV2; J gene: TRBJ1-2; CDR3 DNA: TGTGCCAGCAGGCCGGGCCCCAGCTATGGCTACACCTTC; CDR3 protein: CASRPGPSYGYTF
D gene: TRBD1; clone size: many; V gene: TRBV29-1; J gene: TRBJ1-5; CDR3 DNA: TGCAGCGCAAGACAGGGGGCTGATAGTACTCAGCCCCAGCATTTT; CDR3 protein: CSARQGADSTQPQHF
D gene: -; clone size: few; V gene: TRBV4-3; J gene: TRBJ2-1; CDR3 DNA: TGCGCCAGCAGCCAAGTTAGTGGAGCGAACAATGAGCAGTTCTTC; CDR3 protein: CASSQVSGANNEQFF
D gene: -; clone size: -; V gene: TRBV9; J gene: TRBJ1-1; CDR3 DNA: TGTACCAGCAGCGTAGACAGTGGCACTGAAGCTTTCTTT; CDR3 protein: CTSSVDSGTEAFF
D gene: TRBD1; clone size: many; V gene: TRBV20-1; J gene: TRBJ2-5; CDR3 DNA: TGCAGTGCTCTTCGGACAGGCCAAGAGACCCAGTACTTC; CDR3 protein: CSALRTGQETQYF
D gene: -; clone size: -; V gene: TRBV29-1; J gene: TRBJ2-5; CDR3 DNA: TGCAGCGTTGCTGGCGGGACACCATCCCAGTACTTC; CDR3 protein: CSVAGGTPSQYF
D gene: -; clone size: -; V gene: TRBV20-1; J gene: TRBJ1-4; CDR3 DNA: TGCAGTGCCAGCAGGGAAACTAATGAAAAACTGTTTTTT; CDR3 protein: CSASRETNEKLFF
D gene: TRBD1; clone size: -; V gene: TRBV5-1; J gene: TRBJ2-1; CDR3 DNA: TGCGCCAGCAGCTTTGCCGGGACAGTAAACAATGAGCAGTTCTTC; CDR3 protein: CASSFAGTVNNEQFF
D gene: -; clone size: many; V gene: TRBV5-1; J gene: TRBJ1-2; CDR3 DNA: TGTGCCAGCAGTTTAGACCGGAACTATGGCTACACCTTC; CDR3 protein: CASSLDRNYGYTF
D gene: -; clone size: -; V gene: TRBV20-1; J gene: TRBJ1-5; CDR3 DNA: TGCAGTGCTAGAGTTAGGGGGGGACAGCCCCAGCATTTT; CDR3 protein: CSARVRGGQPQHF
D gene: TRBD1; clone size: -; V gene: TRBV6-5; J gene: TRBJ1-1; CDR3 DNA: TGTGCCGGCAGTCGCACCGAGGGGACAGGTGCTTTCTTT; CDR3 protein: CAGSRTEGTGAFF
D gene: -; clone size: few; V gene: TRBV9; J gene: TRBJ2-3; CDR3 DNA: TGTGCCAGCAGCGTAGTCGGACGCACAGATACGCAGTATTTT; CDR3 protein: CASSVVGRTDTQYF
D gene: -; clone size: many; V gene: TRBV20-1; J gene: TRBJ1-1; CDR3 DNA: TGCAGTGCTCCCCGTTTGTCAGGGAAGGCTGAAGCTTTCTTT; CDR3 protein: CSAPRLSGKAEAFF
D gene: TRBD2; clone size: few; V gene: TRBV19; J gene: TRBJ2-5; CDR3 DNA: TGTGCCAGTTCCAGCGGGGGGGCCGTGGAGACCCAGTACTTC; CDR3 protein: CASSSGGAVETQYF
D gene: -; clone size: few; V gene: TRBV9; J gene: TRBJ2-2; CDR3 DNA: TGTGCCAGCAGCGTAGCCGGAACCACCGGGGAGCTGTTTTTT; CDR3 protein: CASSVAGTTGELFF